This T cell receptor (beta chain) was identified during a study of cytomegalovirus exposure and HLA in healthy donors. Study-level results: In a later analysis, common viral pathogens appeared linked to several of the most significant clusters. Immune exposure information comprised only CMV serostatus. Reportedly, cytomegalovirus status was diagnosed with high sensitivity and specificity.

Germline assignment: CDR1 MDHEN and CDR2 SYDVKM. The V gene lost 2 bases and the J gene lost 0 bases, with 11 bases spanning the gap. The CDR3 runs to 16 residues. 13 Jbeta primers and 60 Vbeta primers were used for the PCR. Only in-frame clones appear in the TCRdb table, and some are missing; sequencing was by immunoSEQ multiplex PCR. Altogether 150,000 to 200,000 clones are present, approximately 85% being singletons, with the ten largest covering approximately 2.4%. Each donor's status was that of a healthy bone marrow donor. Comment on this clone: The antigen remains unidentified.

Sequenced material: PBMCs. The source is a woman between 45 and 60 years old in good health and CMV-seronegative. This chain joins TRBV28 and TRBJ1-5; perhaps TRBD1 as D (6 bases). This CDR3 is CASSLGGGGSNQPQHF. In DNA, the CDR3 is TGTGCCAGCAGTTTAGGGGGAGGGGGTAGCAATCAGCCCCAGCATTTT.